This TCR beta chain was documented in a study of OX40 agonist ivuxolimab in advanced cancers. On the study more broadly: Intravenous ivuxolimab at 0.01 to 10 mg/kg was given to patients every 2 weeks. Study observations and caveats: At doses 0.1 to 3.0 mg/kg, CD4+ and CD8+ clones expanded.

In regard to this clone: Its target is unknown.

CDR3 length equals 17 residues. Looked up from germline, CDR1 is SGHVS and CDR2 is FQNEAQ. The V and J ends lost 7 bases and 4 bases, in that order; junction bases with no gene match: 8. Sequencing was performed with immunoSEQ multiplex PCR; in TCRdb, only in-frame clones are kept and a portion is missing. The sample includes tens of thousands of clones, around 89% of them seen just once. This TCR came from an adult with an advanced solid tumor such as melanoma, head and neck, liver or kidney cancer. V is TRBV7-8 and J is TRBJ2-1; 15 nucleotides match TRBD2. Sequencing was performed on CD4+ or CD8+ T cells sorted from blood, taken in a trial of the OX40 agonist ivuxolimab. CDR3 bases: TGTGCCAGCACCCAACCCGGACTAGCGGGGGGGTACAATGAGCAGTTCTTC. Residues: CASTQPGLAGGYNEQFF.